A selection of T cell receptor beta chains follows, all from one sample in a study of technical replicates of blood from several donors. The method was immunoSEQ multiplex PCR; TCRdb's version includes in-frame clones alone and lacks a portion of them. The sample gives around 80,000 clones, roughly 98% of which show up once; more than 0.12% is in the top ten. Sequenced material: T cells isolated from PBMCs. All receptors come from a human donor in good health. The CDR3 runs from the conserved cysteine through the conserved F or W. A D gene is named only where the DNA matches it firmly. Only some rows state a clone size, as once, few, many or a class for expanded clones.

D gene	clone size	V gene	J gene	CDR3 protein	CDR3 DNA
-	-	TRBV9	TRBJ2-5	CASSKANGVQETQYF	TGTGCCAGCAGCAAAGCTAACGGGGTACAAGAGACCCAGTACTTC
-	-	TRBV29-1	TRBJ1-1	CSVDGGGNTEAFF	TGCAGCGTTGACGGGGGGGGGAACACTGAAGCTTTCTTT
TRBD1	-	TRBV7-3	TRBJ1-2	CASSSGQGVGYTF	TGTGCCAGCAGCTCCGGACAGGGGGTAGGCTACACCTTC
-	-	TRBV28	TRBJ2-7	CASRAHPRGYPYEQYF	TGTGCCAGCAGAGCCCACCCAAGGGGCTATCCCTACGAGCAGTACTTC
-	-	TRBV29-1	TRBJ1-2	CSVGTVNYGYTF	TGCAGCGTTGGGACAGTAAACTATGGCTACACCTTC
-	-	TRBV7-9	TRBJ2-1	CASPPFRGLPGEQFF	TGTGCCAGCCCGCCTTTTAGGGGACTCCCCGGGGAGCAGTTCTTC
-	-	TRBV19	TRBJ2-2	CASSFEQLSTGELFF	TGTGCCAGTAGTTTCGAACAACTAAGCACCGGGGAGCTGTTTTTT
TRBD2	-	TRBV7-8	TRBJ2-3	CASSLRGGNTQYF	TGTGCCAGCAGCTTACGGGGGGGCAATACGCAGTATTTT
TRBD1	-	TRBV7-9	TRBJ1-2	CASSDSTGGLGYTF	TGTGCCAGCAGCGATTCAACAGGGGGCCTAGGCTACACCTTC
-	once	TRBV15	TRBJ2-2	CATSRSVQNTGELFF	TGTGCCACCAGCAGGTCGGTTCAGAACACCGGGGAGCTGTTTTTT
-	-	TRBV25-1	TRBJ1-1	CASSEAGKFPEAFF	TGTGCCAGCAGTGAGGCAGGGAAGTTCCCTGAAGCTTTCTTT
-	-	TRBV29-1	TRBJ1-2	CSVEVSENYGYTF	TGCAGCGTTGAAGTCAGCGAAAACTATGGCTACACCTTC
-	-	TRBV4-1	TRBJ2-7	CASSQVSQGGNYEQYF	TGCGCCAGCAGCCAAGTGTCACAGGGTGGGAATTACGAGCAGTACTTC
-	-	TRBV27	TRBJ2-2	CASSPPLTGWGTGELFF	TGTGCCAGCAGTCCCCCCTTAACGGGATGGGGCACCGGGGAGCTGTTTTTT
TRBD1	-	TRBV19	TRBJ1-1	CASSISSDRRTEAFF	TGTGCCAGTAGTATCTCCTCGGACAGGAGGACTGAAGCTTTCTTT
TRBD1	once	TRBV10-3	TRBJ1-1	CAIKGGQLNTEAFF	TGTGCCATCAAGGGGGGACAGTTGAACACTGAAGCTTTCTTT
-	-	TRBV4-1	TRBJ2-7	CASSRTSGSQPHEQYF	TGCGCCAGCAGCCGCACATCCGGGTCCCAACCCCACGAGCAGTACTTC
TRBD2	-	TRBV5-1	TRBJ2-3	CASSLGLAGGPSTDTQYF	TGCGCCAGCAGCTTGGGACTAGCGGGGGGACCTAGCACAGATACGCAGTATTTT
-	-	TRBV11-2	TRBJ2-2	CASSLDSLVPRAGELFF	TGTGCCAGCAGCTTAGATTCGCTGGTCCCCCGGGCCGGGGAGCTGTTTTTT
TRBD1	-	TRBV7-6	TRBJ2-7	CASSEGTDSYEQYF	TGTGCCAGCAGCGAGGGGACAGACTCCTACGAGCAGTACTTC
-	-	TRBV7-2	TRBJ1-2	CASSPGEIGVSYTF	TGTGCCAGCAGCCCGGGAGAGATCGGCGTAAGCTACACCTTC
-	once	TRBV27	TRBJ2-3	CASSGGPDTQYF	TGTGCCAGCAGCGGGGGGCCAGATACGCAGTATTTT
TRBD1	-	TRBV18	TRBJ1-6	CASSPPRDRGNSPLHF	TGTGCCAGCTCACCGCCCCGGGACAGGGGAAATTCACCCCTCCACTTT
-	-	TRBV7-3	TRBJ2-5	CASSFGGQETQYF	TGTGCCAGCAGCTTTGGGGGGCAAGAGACCCAGTACTTC
-	-	TRBV5-6	TRBJ2-5	CASSPWNWGQTQYF	TGTGCCAGCAGCCCCTGGAATTGGGGGCAGACCCAGTACTTC
-	-	TRBV30	TRBJ1-2	CAWNVGGVVGGYTF	TGTGCCTGGAACGTGGGGGGAGTGGTAGGTGGCTACACCTTC
-	-	TRBV11-3	TRBJ2-1	CASSLSYPNLDNEQFF	TGTGCCAGCAGCCTAAGTTACCCTAATCTTGACAATGAGCAGTTCTTC
TRBD1	-	TRBV11-2	TRBJ1-1	CASSPILGGAREAFF	TGTGCCAGCAGCCCCATACTAGGGGGCGCGAGGGAAGCTTTCTTT
-	-	TRBV11-3	TRBJ2-1	CASSSTSQSSYNEQFF	TGTGCCAGCAGCTCCACTAGTCAGAGCTCCTACAATGAGCAGTTCTTC
-	-	TRBV7-8	TRBJ1-1	CASSLVIGGTEAFF	TGTGCCAGCAGCTTAGTAATAGGGGGCACTGAAGCTTTCTTT
TRBD1	-	TRBV6-1	TRBJ2-7	CAGGTGFSYEQYF	TGTGCCGGAGGGACAGGCTTCTCCTACGAGCAGTACTTC
TRBD2	-	TRBV28	TRBJ2-1	CASSLILAVEEGNEQFF	TGTGCCAGCAGTTTAATCCTAGCGGTTGAAGAAGGGAATGAGCAGTTCTTC
TRBD2	-	TRBV18	TRBJ2-1	CASSRTSGGADEQFF	TGTGCCAGCTCACGAACTAGCGGGGGAGCCGATGAGCAGTTCTTC
-	-	TRBV11-3	TRBJ1-2	CASDDRNYGYTF	TGTGCCAGCGATGACAGGAACTATGGCTACACCTTC
-	-	TRBV6-1	TRBJ2-1	CASSEYASSYNEQFF	TGTGCCAGCAGTGAATATGCGAGCTCCTACAATGAGCAGTTCTTC
TRBD1	-	TRBV19	TRBJ1-2	CASSIMTGRGYTF	TGTGCCAGTAGTATCATGACAGGGCGCGGCTACACCTTC
-	-	TRBV10-1	TRBJ2-7	CASSDGPSYEQYF	TGCGCCAGCAGTGATGGGCCTTCCTACGAGCAGTACTTC
-	-	TRBV21-1	TRBJ1-2	CASRPARYYGYTF	TGTGCTTCCCGTCCGGCTAGGTACTATGGCTACACCTTC
TRBD2	-	TRBV27	TRBJ2-7	CASRGLAGAYEQYF	TGTGCCAGCAGGGGACTAGCGGGAGCCTACGAGCAGTACTTC
-	-	TRBV9	TRBJ1-1	CASSVEGGEAFF	TGTGCCAGCAGCGTAGAGGGCGGGGAAGCTTTCTTT
-	-	TRBV2	TRBJ1-6	CASSDLRRESPLHF	TGTGCCAGCAGTGATCTGAGACGGGAGTCACCCCTCCACTTT
TRBD2	-	TRBV30	TRBJ2-3	CAWSLNTSGRTDTQYF	TGTGCCTGGAGTCTAAATACTAGCGGGCGCACAGATACGCAGTATTTT
-	-	TRBV21-1	TRBJ2-2	CASSKSPRAGANTGELFF	TGTGCCAGCAGCAAATCCCCTAGGGCAGGGGCGAACACCGGGGAGCTGTTTTTT
TRBD2	-	TRBV11-2	TRBJ2-7	CASSLFAGGLKGSYEQYF	TGTGCCAGCAGCTTGTTTGCGGGGGGACTAAAAGGATCCTACGAGCAGTACTTC
-	-	TRBV5-1	TRBJ2-1	CASSFSEGVNEQFF	TGCGCCAGCAGCTTTTCGGAAGGGGTCAATGAGCAGTTCTTC
-	once	TRBV4-1	TRBJ2-1	CASSQAREHVNEQFF	TGCGCCAGCAGCCAAGCCCGGGAGCACGTCAATGAGCAGTTCTTC
-	-	TRBV2	TRBJ1-2	CASSAGNYGYTF	TGTGCCAGCAGTGCAGGGAACTATGGCTACACCTTC
-	-	TRBV7-9	TRBJ2-3	CARGGIAGTQYF	TGTGCCAGGGGGGGAATCGCCGGTACGCAGTATTTT
-	-	TRBV7-8	TRBJ1-1	CASSLDIVNTEAFF	TGTGCCAGCAGCTTAGATATCGTGAACACTGAAGCTTTCTTT
-	-	TRBV30	TRBJ1-2	CAWSTNRVNYGYTF	TGTGCCTGGAGTACGAACAGGGTTAACTATGGCTACACCTTC
-	-	TRBV28	TRBJ2-1	CASKVGGRNEQFF	TGTGCCAGCAAAGTTGGGGGGAGGAATGAGCAGTTCTTC
TRBD2	once	TRBV6-1	TRBJ2-3	CASSEGVAGHTDTQYF	TGTGCCAGCAGTGAGGGCGTAGCGGGCCACACAGATACGCAGTATTTT
TRBD1	-	TRBV27	TRBJ1-3	CASSFTGVGNTIYF	TGTGCCAGCAGTTTTACAGGGGTCGGAAACACCATATATTTT
TRBD1	-	TRBV19	TRBJ1-2	CASSRDFGGQGLYGYTF	TGTGCCAGTAGCCGGGACTTTGGGGGACAGGGACTCTATGGCTACACCTTC